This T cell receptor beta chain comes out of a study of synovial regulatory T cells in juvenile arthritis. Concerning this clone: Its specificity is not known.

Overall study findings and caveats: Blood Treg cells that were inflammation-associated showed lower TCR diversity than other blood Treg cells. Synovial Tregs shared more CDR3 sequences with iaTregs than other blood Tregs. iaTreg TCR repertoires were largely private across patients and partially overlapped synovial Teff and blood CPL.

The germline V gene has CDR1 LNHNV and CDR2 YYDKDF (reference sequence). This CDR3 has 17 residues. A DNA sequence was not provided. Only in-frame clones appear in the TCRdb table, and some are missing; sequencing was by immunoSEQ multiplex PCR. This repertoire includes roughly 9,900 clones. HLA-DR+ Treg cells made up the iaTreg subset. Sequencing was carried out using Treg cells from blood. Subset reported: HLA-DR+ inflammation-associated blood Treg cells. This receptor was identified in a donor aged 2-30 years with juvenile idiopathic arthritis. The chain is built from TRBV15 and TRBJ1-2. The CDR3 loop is CATSRGLRGAVGYGYTF. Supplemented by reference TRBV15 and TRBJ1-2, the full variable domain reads DAMVIQNPRYQVTQFGKPVTLSCSQTLNHNVMYWYQQKSSQAPKLLFHYYDKDFNNEADTPDNFQSRRPNTSFCFLDIRSPGLGDTAMYLCATSRGLRGAVGYGYTFGSGTRLTVV.